Following are 18 T cell receptor beta chains from one sample sequenced in a study of PD-L1 blockade in urothelial cancer. Specified time point: pretreatment peripheral blood. Profiled with immunoSEQ multiplex PCR; TCRdb holds only in-frame clones, not every one. The table records about 74,000 clones, roughly 88% of them present only once. The input for sequencing was PBMCs, taken around atezolizumab (anti-PD-L1) treatment. These receptors were obtained from a man between 65 and 85 years old with urothelial cancer.

The chain uses TRBV5-1 and TRBJ2-7; D not certain. V lost 4 bases to trimming and J lost 5 bases, with 16 bases between them. From germline, CDR1 is SGHRS and CDR2 YFSETQ. The CDR3 runs 14 residues. The CDR3 coding sequence is TGCGCCAGCAGCCCTGGAGAGGTGAGAGACGAGCAGTACTTC. Its translation is CASSPGEVRDEQYF. Looking up the rest from reference TRBV5-1 and TRBJ2-7 gives the full variable domain: KAGVTQTPRYLIKTRGQQVTLSCSPISGHRSVSWYQQTPGQGLQFLFEYFSETQRNKGNFPGRFSGRQFSNSRSEMNVSTLELGDSALYLCASSPGEVRDEQYFGPGTRLTVT.

This clone appeared a few times. V usage is TRBV5-6 and J usage is TRBJ1-1; TRBD1 is a possible D gene (5 bases). V lost 4 bases to trimming and J lost 4 bases, with 14 bases between them. The CDR3 sequence is 14 residues long. Germline lookup yields CDR1 SGHDT and CDR2 YYEEEE. CDR3 residues: CASSLSGGLTEAFF. Here the CDR3 DNA reads TGTGCCAGCAGCCTCTCGGGGGGTCTCACTGAAGCTTTCTTT.

V gene TRBV5-1 combines with J gene TRBJ2-1; the D is unclear. The CDR3 is 12 amino acids. CDR1 and CDR2 from the germline V gene are SGHRS and YFSETQ. Trimming removed 1 base at V and 6 bases at J, with 5 bases between. CDR3 residues: CASSLFLNEQFF. CDR3 nucleotide sequence: TGCGCCAGCAGCTTGTTTCTCAATGAGCAGTTCTTC. The complete variable domain, with remaining parts taken from reference TRBV5-1 and TRBJ2-1, reads KAGVTQTPRYLIKTRGQQVTLSCSPISGHRSVSWYQQTPGQGLQFLFEYFSETQRNKGNFPGRFSGRQFSNSRSEMNVSTLELGDSALYLCASSLFLNEQFFGPGTRLTVL.

This clone was recorded a few times. The chain combines TRBV2 with TRBJ2-5; a weak D match, TRBD1 (6 bases). This CDR3 region has 15 residues. CDR1 SNHLY and CDR2 FYNNEI come from the germline V gene. V shed 2 bases and J shed 4 bases, with 14 bases lying between them. CDR3 in amino acids: CASSENHRVRETQYF. In nucleotides, the CDR3 is TGTGCCAGCAGTGAAAATCACAGGGTGAGAGAGACCCAGTACTTC. Variable domain in full (rest from reference TRBV2 and TRBJ2-5): EPEVTQTPSHQVTQMGQEVILRCVPISNHLYFYWYRQILGQKVEFLVSFYNNEISEKSEIFDDQFSVERPDGSNFTLKIRSTKLEDSAMYFCASSENHRVRETQYFGPGTRLLVL.

The chain recombines TRBV5-1 with TRBJ2-7; 8 nucleotides match TRBD1. Germline V gene sequence: CDR1 SGHRS, CDR2 YFSETQ. The CDR3 contains 15 residues. With 4 bases clipped from V and 2 bases from J, the junction kept 8 bases outside the gene matches. The DNA for the CDR3 is TGCGCCAGCAGCCCCGATCGGACAGGGACCTACGAGCAGTACTTC. This codes for CASSPDRTGTYEQYF.

This chain links TRBV5-1 with TRBJ2-6; D perhaps matches TRBD2 (6 bases). The V gene lost 0 bases and the J gene lost 2 bases, with 9 bases spanning the gap. The CDR3 spans 16 residues. Germline values: CDR1 SGHRS, CDR2 YFSETQ. The CDR3 DNA reads TGCGCCAGCAGCTTGGGCCTAGCGACTGGGGCCAACGTCCTGACTTTC. Its protein product is CASSLGLATGANVLTF. The variable domain in full, with the rest retrieved from reference TRBV5-1 and TRBJ2-6, is KAGVTQTPRYLIKTRGQQVTLSCSPISGHRSVSWYQQTPGQGLQFLFEYFSETQRNKGNFPGRFSGRQFSNSRSEMNVSTLELGDSALYLCASSLGLATGANVLTFGAGSRLTVL.

This clone was seen only once. The rearrangement links TRBV18 to TRBJ2-1; 9 bases fit TRBD1. Trimming cost V 3 bases and J 8 bases; bases outside gene matches: 8. From germline, CDR1 is KGHSH and CDR2 LQKENI. The CDR3 contains 15 residues. The CDR3 loop reads CASSPRTGARDEQFF. The CDR3 nucleotides are TGTGCCAGCTCACCTCGGACAGGGGCACGGGATGAGCAGTTCTTC.

This chain links TRBV13 with TRBJ2-7, with D perhaps matching TRBD2 (5 bases). Trimming took 4 bases from V and 6 from J, leaving 10 bases between them. Germline CDR1 is PRHDT and CDR2 is FYEKMQ (reference sequence). CDR3 length equals 12 residues. Here the CDR3 reads CASSSTSREQYF. The CDR3 DNA reads as TGTGCCAGCAGCTCCACTAGTCGCGAGCAGTACTTC.

The chain joins TRBV5-4 to TRBJ2-7, with a tentative D call TRBD2 (6 bases). This CDR3 is 13 amino acids long. The ends were cut back, 5 bases at V and 1 base at J, with 10 bases in the middle. Germline values: CDR1 SGHNT, CDR2 YYREEE (reference sequence). DNA of the CDR3: TGTGCCAGCAGTTCCGGGAGTTCCTACGAGCAGTACTTC. Its protein is CASSSGSSYEQYF.

This sequence joins TRBV29-1 and TRBJ2-3; the match to TRBD1 covers 8 bases. The V gene end was trimmed by 8 bases and the J gene end by 2 bases; junction bases not matched to a gene: 12. Looked up from germline, CDR1 is SQVTM and CDR2 is ANQGSEA. The CDR3 has 15 residues. The CDR3: CSLLQGQETTDTQYF. CDR3 nucleotide sequence: TGCAGCCTCTTACAGGGACAGGAAACCACAGATACGCAGTATTTT.

The chain recombines TRBV7-8 with TRBJ1-2; D remains unclear. Germline V gene lookup returns CDR1 SGHVS and CDR2 FQNEAQ. V was trimmed by 5 bases and J by 7 bases, leaving 20 bases between them. This CDR3 is built from 15 residues. The CDR3 DNA reads TGTGCCAGCAGCGCGGGTCCGAGTCCGGGTGGTGGCTACACCTTC. The encoded protein is CASSAGPSPGGGYTF.

The V and J genes are TRBV10-2 and TRBJ2-7, with TRBD2 matching 10 bases. This CDR3 contains 16 residues. Germline CDR1 and CDR2: WSHSY and SAAADI. The trim removed 6 bases at V and 2 bases at J, leaving 10 bases unmatched. The CDR3 DNA is TGCGCCAGCAGGGATTTGAGAGCGGGAGGGCCCTACGAGCAGTACTTC. It codes for CASRDLRAGGPYEQYF.

The chain is built from TRBV7-3 and TRBJ2-3; 8 bases are a match to TRBD2. CDR3 size: 17 residues. Germline V lookup: CDR1 SGHTA, CDR2 FQGTGA. The V and J ends lost 0 bases and 2 bases, in that order; junction bases with no gene match: 7. The DNA of the CDR3 is TGTGCCAGCAGCTTAACCGGGACTAGGACTTACACAGATACGCAGTATTTT. As protein: CASSLTGTRTYTDTQYF. Supplemented by reference TRBV7-3 and TRBJ2-3, the full variable domain reads GAGVSQTPSNKVTEKGKYVELRCDPISGHTALYWYRQSLGQGPEFLIYFQGTGAADDSGLPNDRFFAVRPEGSVSTLKIQRTERGDSAVYLCASSLTGTRTYTDTQYFGPGTRLTVL.

CDR3 nucleotide sequence: TGCGCCAGCAGTGATCTTAGGTGGGAGGGGACCTACGAGCAGTACTTC. It translates to CASSDLRWEGTYEQYF. The chain employs TRBV10-2 and TRBJ2-7; 7 bases match TRBD2. Germline CDR1 is WSHSY and CDR2 is SAAADI. The CDR3 runs 16 residues. V was clipped by 3 bases and J by 2 bases; unmatched bases: 10.

This clone was seen just once. The chain employs TRBV5-6 and TRBJ2-3, with a tentative D call TRBD1 (5 bases). The ends were cut back, 2 bases at V and 2 bases at J, with 12 bases in the middle. This CDR3 comprises 15 residues. The germline V gene encodes CDR1 SGHDT and CDR2 YYEEEE. CDR3 protein: CASSFMAGSTDTQYF. The CDR3 DNA reads as TGTGCCAGCAGCTTTATGGCAGGGTCCACAGATACGCAGTATTTT.

This chain links TRBV5-1 with TRBJ2-1; a possible D gene is TRBD1 (6 bases). CDR3 length equals 12 residues. Germline CDR1 SGHRS, CDR2 YFSETQ. V lost 7 bases and J lost 5, with 10 bases in between. CDR3 in DNA: TGCGCCAGCGGAACAGGGAACAATGAGCAGTTCTTC. It specifies CASGTGNNEQFF. Using reference TRBV5-1 and TRBJ2-1 for the parts outside the CDR3, the full variable domain is KAGVTQTPRYLIKTRGQQVTLSCSPISGHRSVSWYQQTPGQGLQFLFEYFSETQRNKGNFPGRFSGRQFSNSRSEMNVSTLELGDSALYLCASGTGNNEQFFGPGTRLTVL.

The chain has TRBV6-5 and TRBJ2-7, with 11 bases matching TRBD2. The CDR3 has 15 amino acids. Germline V gives CDR1 MNHEY, CDR2 SVGAGI. With V trimmed by 6 bases and J by 1 base, 5 bases remained unmatched. CDR3 residues: CASRDLAGGSYEQYF. The CDR3 coding sequence is TGTGCCAGCAGGGACTTAGCGGGAGGGTCCTACGAGCAGTACTTC.

The chain links TRBV27 to TRBJ2-7, with D possibly matching TRBD2 (5 bases). The CDR3 length is 16 residues. V lost 1 base, J lost 7 bases, and 20 bases lay in between. Germline CDR1 reads MNHEY; CDR2 reads SMNVEV (reference sequence). The CDR3 is CASSLWGRAESGEQYF. The CDR3 nucleotides are TGTGCCAGCAGTTTATGGGGTAGGGCTGAATCGGGGGAGCAGTACTTC.